Each of the 23 T cell receptor beta chains below was sequenced from the same sample in a study of cytomegalovirus exposure and HLA in healthy donors. PCR was performed using 60 Vbeta and 13 Jbeta primers. Sequenced by immunoSEQ multiplex PCR; TCRdb stores in-frame clones only, minus some. The sample has around 120,000 clones; under 80% are singletons. Sequencing used PBMCs. These receptors originate from a man between 60 and 70 years old in good health and CMV-seropositive.

The chain links TRBV2 to TRBJ2-7; 10 nucleotides line up with TRBD2. Germline V gives CDR1 SNHLY, CDR2 FYNNEI. V shed 4 bases and J 7 bases; nucleotides not matched to a gene: 10. CDR3 size: 15 residues. CDR3 nucleotide sequence: TGTGCCAGCAGTGGCCCCCTAGCGGGAGTAGGGGAGCAGTACTTC. Translation: CASSGPLAGVGEQYF.

Of note for this clone: A much larger clonotype is one base distant, so this may be a read error. The V gene is TRBV4-2, the J gene TRBJ2-7, with D possibly being TRBD2 (7 bases). This CDR3 region has 15 residues. Trimming pared 2 bases from V and 4 bases from J, leaving 15 bases between. Germline CDR1 and CDR2: LGHNA and YNFKEQ. The chain's CDR3 is CASSQLGGGGYEQYF. CDR3 bases: TGTGCCAGCAGCCAACTAGGGGGGGGCGGGTACGAGCAGTACTTC.

The V call is TRBV11-2, the J call TRBJ1-1; D is undetermined. Trimming took off 6 bases at V and 5 bases at J, with 16 bases between the two ends. CDR3 length: 14 amino acids. The V gene's germline CDR1 is SGHAT and CDR2 FQNNGV. CDR3 DNA sequence: TGTGCCAGCAGTCAAGTTATGCGAGGGACTGAAGCTTTCTTT. As protein: CASSQVMRGTEAFF. Based on the CDR3 plus reference TRBV11-2 and TRBJ1-1, the full variable domain is EAGVAQSPRYKIIEKRQSVAFWCNPISGHATLYWYQQILGQGPKLLIQFQNNGVVDDSQLPKDRFSAERLKGVDSTLKIQPAKLEDSAVYLCASSQVMRGTEAFFGQGTRLTVV.

The V call is TRBV27, the J call TRBJ1-6; 10 positions agree with TRBD1. CDR3 length: 15 amino acids. V was pared by 0 bases and J by 10 bases, with 3 bases of the junction left unmatched. CDR1 and CDR2 from the germline V gene are MNHEY and SMNVEV (reference sequence). The CDR3 here is CASSLSRTGGSPLHF. The CDR3 DNA reads TGTGCCAGCAGTTTATCGAGGACAGGGGGATCACCCCTCCACTTT.

The CDR3 loop is CASSLDTGRGEQYF. CDR3 DNA sequence: TGCGCCAGCAGCTTGGATACAGGGAGAGGCGAGCAGTACTTC. This sequence joins TRBV5-1 and TRBJ2-7; D possibly corresponds to TRBD1 (6 bases). The germline V gene has CDR1 SGHRS and CDR2 YFSETQ. The CDR3 is 14 residues long. V gave up 0 bases and J gave up 6 bases, with 13 bases separating them.

This clone was found a few times. The CDR3 nucleotides are TGTGCCAGCGCCATTTCGGGTTACGAGCAGTACTTC. Protein product: CASAISGYEQYF. V usage is TRBV6-1 and J usage is TRBJ2-7, with D hard to call. The CDR3 consists of 12 residues. The germline V gene has CDR1 MNHNS and CDR2 SASEGT. The V and J ends lost 8 bases and 4 bases respectively, with 12 bases between them.

This clone was picked up a small number of times. V usage is TRBV6-1 and J usage is TRBJ1-3; no definite D call. The length of the CDR3 is 12 residues. Germline CDR1 is MNHNS and CDR2 is SASEGT. V was shortened by 6 bases and J by 1 base, with 4 bases between the two germline ends. CDR3 coding DNA: TGTGCCAGCAGCCCGTCTGGAAACACCATATATTTT. Translated, it gives CASSPSGNTIYF.

The V call is TRBV5-6, the J call TRBJ1-4; perhaps TRBD1 as D (6 bases). CDR1 SGHDT and CDR2 YYEEEE come from the germline V gene. Trimming removed 4 bases from V and 7 bases from J, with 14 bases in between. This CDR3 is 14 amino acids long. CDR3 in amino acids: CASSQQGWVEKLFF. The DNA of the CDR3 is TGTGCCAGCAGCCAACAGGGTTGGGTTGAAAAACTGTTTTTT.

The genes are TRBV27 and TRBJ2-7; 9 bases are a match to TRBD1. The CDR3 has 16 residues. Germline V gene sequence: CDR1 MNHEY, CDR2 SMNVEV (reference sequence). J was trimmed by 3 bases and V by 2 bases; bases with no gene match: 8. The CDR3: CASSLRRTGAIYEQYF. CDR3 nucleotide sequence: TGTGCCAGCAGTTTAAGGCGGACAGGGGCAATCTACGAGCAGTACTTC.

The V call is TRBV5-1, the J call TRBJ1-2; 8 positions match TRBD1. V lost 4 bases, J lost 13 bases, and 9 bases stayed unmatched. Germline CDR1 reads SGHRS; CDR2 reads YFSETQ. The CDR3 covers 12 residues. The CDR3 DNA reads TGCGCCAGCAGCCCCGGACAGGGAGAGGGCACCTTC. This translates into CASSPGQGEGTF.

This clone was observed a handful of times. The rearrangement joins TRBV5-1 to TRBJ1-1; TRBD1 matches 9 bases. V was clipped by 7 bases and J by 5 bases; unmatched bases: 9. CDR3 length: 14 residues. Looked up from germline, CDR1 is SGHRS and CDR2 is YFSETQ. DNA of the CDR3: TGCGCCAGCCGGAGCGGGACAGGGCAAACTGAAGCTTTCTTT. Translating gives CASRSGTGQTEAFF.

The chain carries TRBV5-6 and TRBJ1-2, with 7 bases lining up with TRBD1. The CDR3 runs to 13 residues. Germline V lookup: CDR1 SGHDT, CDR2 YYEEEE. Trimming cost V 5 bases and J 4 bases; bases outside gene matches: 5. This chain's CDR3 is CASRRQGSYGYTF. The CDR3 bases are TGTGCCAGCAGGCGACAGGGAAGCTATGGCTACACCTTC.

The count of this clone is one. The rearrangement links TRBV6-5 to TRBJ1-2; 8 nucleotides agree with TRBD1. This CDR3 has 15 amino acids. V lost 0 bases to trimming and J lost 6 bases; unmatched junction nucleotides: 6. Germline CDR1 and CDR2: MNHEY and SVGAGI. CDR3 loop: CASSYSPQGANGYTF. CDR3 in DNA: TGTGCCAGCAGTTACTCACCCCAGGGGGCAAATGGCTACACCTTC.

The V call is TRBV13, the J call TRBJ1-1; TRBD1 agrees at 9 bases. The trim removed 6 bases at V and 0 bases at J, leaving 11 bases unmatched. This CDR3 has 17 residues. Germline V gives CDR1 PRHDT, CDR2 FYEKMQ (reference sequence). The CDR3 DNA sequence: TGTGCCAGCAGTCCTGGGCGGGACAGGGCCTTGAACACTGAAGCTTTCTTT. This encodes CASSPGRDRALNTEAFF.

The J gene is TRBJ2-6, the V gene TRBV5-5; the D gene is possibly TRBD1 (6 bases). The ends were cut back, 4 bases at V and 0 bases at J, with 11 bases in the middle. This CDR3 spans 16 amino acids. The germline V gene encodes CDR1 SGHKS and CDR2 YYEKEE (reference sequence). DNA for the CDR3: TGTGCCAGCAGCACGGACAGATTCTCTGGGGCCAACGTCCTGACTTTC. As protein: CASSTDRFSGANVLTF.

The CDR3 here is CASSSGQPPYEQYF. The CDR3 nucleotides read TGTGCCAGCAGCTCGGGACAGCCCCCCTACGAGCAGTACTTC. The rearrangement links TRBV7-3 to TRBJ2-7; 7 nucleotides match TRBD1. V lost 4 bases to trimming and J lost 2 bases; unmatched junction nucleotides: 5. This CDR3 is built from 14 residues. The germline V gene encodes CDR1 SGHTA and CDR2 FQGTGA.

The chain's CDR3 is CASSSPGQLQFF. Written as DNA, the CDR3 is TGTGCCAGCAGTTCGCCGGGACAACTGCAGTTCTTC. The chain employs TRBV27 and TRBJ2-1, with a weak D call TRBD1 (6 bases). The CDR3 is 12 amino acids. Trimming removed 4 bases at V and 12 bases at J, with 13 bases between. Germline CDR1 and CDR2: MNHEY and SMNVEV (reference sequence).

The V call is TRBV11-2, the J call TRBJ1-2; 9 bases map to TRBD1. CDR1 is SGHAT, CDR2 FQNNGV, per germline. V lost 4 bases, J lost 3 bases, and 6 bases stayed unmatched. This CDR3 comprises 15 residues. The CDR3: CASSSRTGAHYGYTF. Here the CDR3 DNA reads TGTGCCAGCAGCTCCCGGACAGGGGCCCACTATGGCTACACCTTC.

The chain combines TRBV7-9 with TRBJ2-4; tentative D call: TRBD2 (6 bases). In germline, CDR1 is SEHNR, CDR2 FQNEAQ (reference sequence). The CDR3 loop spans 14 amino acids. V was cut by 5 bases and J by 3 bases, with 11 bases left in between. The DNA for the CDR3 is TGTGCCAGCAGCCTTAGCGGTAACAAAAACATTCAGTACTTC. Translated, it gives CASSLSGNKNIQYF.

V is TRBV19 and J is TRBJ2-2; 12 positions match TRBD2. Germline CDR1 LNHDA, CDR2 SQIVND (reference sequence). With 6 bases clipped from V and 1 base from J, the junction kept 3 bases outside the gene matches. This CDR3 has 16 residues. The CDR3 is CASRRLAGENTGELFF. As DNA, the CDR3 is TGTGCCAGTAGACGACTAGCGGGGGAGAACACCGGGGAGCTGTTTTTT.

V usage is TRBV28 and J usage is TRBJ2-7; possible D gene TRBD1, 6 bases. The CDR3 totals 15 residues. V lost 7 bases and J 3 bases, leaving 19 bases between the germline ends. Per germline, CDR1 MDHEN and CDR2 SYDVKM. The DNA for the CDR3 is TGTGCCAGCACCAGCCCGACACCAGGGGACTACGAGCAGTACTTC. Protein product: CASTSPTPGDYEQYF.

The chain has TRBV27 and TRBJ2-7; 10 bases are shared with TRBD1. This CDR3 has 16 amino acids. Germline CDR1 and CDR2: MNHEY and SMNVEV (reference sequence). Trimming removed 6 bases from V and 0 bases from J; junction bases left unmatched: 8. The CDR3 bases are TGTGCCAGCAGACAGTTGGGACAGGGGTCCTCCTACGAGCAGTACTTC. Protein: CASRQLGQGSSYEQYF.

This clone has just a few counts. This chain's CDR3 is CASSQPDRGRDGYTF. The CDR3 nucleotides read TGCGCCAGCAGCCAACCGGACAGGGGTCGCGATGGCTACACCTTC. The rearrangement links TRBV5-1 to TRBJ1-2; 9 bases map to TRBD1. Germline lookup yields CDR1 SGHRS and CDR2 YFSETQ. This CDR3 comprises 15 residues. With V trimmed by 4 bases and J by 6 bases, 10 bases remained unmatched.